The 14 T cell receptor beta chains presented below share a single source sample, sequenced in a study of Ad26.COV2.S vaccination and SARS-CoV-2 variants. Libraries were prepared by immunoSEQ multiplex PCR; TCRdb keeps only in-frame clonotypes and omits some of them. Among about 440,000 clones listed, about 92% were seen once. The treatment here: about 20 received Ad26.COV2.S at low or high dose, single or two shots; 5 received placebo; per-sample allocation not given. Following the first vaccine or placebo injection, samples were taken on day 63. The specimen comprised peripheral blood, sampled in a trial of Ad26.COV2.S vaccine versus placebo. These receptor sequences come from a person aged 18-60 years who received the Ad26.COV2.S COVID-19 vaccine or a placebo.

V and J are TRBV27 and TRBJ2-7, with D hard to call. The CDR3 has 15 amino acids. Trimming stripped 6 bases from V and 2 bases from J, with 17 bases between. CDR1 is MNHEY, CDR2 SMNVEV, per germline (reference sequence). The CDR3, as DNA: TGTGCCAGCAGGCCCCTGGCAGGCGACACCTACGAGCAGTACTTC. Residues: CASRPLAGDTYEQYF.

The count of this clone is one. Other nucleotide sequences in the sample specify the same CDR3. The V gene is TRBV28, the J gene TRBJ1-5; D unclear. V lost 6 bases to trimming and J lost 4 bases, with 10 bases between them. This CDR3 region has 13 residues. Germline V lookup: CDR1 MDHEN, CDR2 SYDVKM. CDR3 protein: CASSRGGNQPQHF. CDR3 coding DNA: TGTGCCAGCAGCCGGGGAGGGAATCAGCCCCAGCATTTT.

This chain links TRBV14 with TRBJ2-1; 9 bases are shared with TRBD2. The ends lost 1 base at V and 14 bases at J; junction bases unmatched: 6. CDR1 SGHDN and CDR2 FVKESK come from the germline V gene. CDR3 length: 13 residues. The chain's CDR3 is CASSQGVAGEEFF. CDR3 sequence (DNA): TGTGCCAGCAGCCAAGGGGTAGCGGGAGAAGAGTTCTTC.

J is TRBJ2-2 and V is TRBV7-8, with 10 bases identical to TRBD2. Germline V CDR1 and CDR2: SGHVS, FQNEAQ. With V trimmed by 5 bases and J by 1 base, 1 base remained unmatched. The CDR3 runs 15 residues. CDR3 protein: CASSRTSGNTGELFF. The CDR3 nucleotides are TGTGCCAGCAGCAGGACTAGCGGGAACACCGGGGAGCTGTTTTTT.

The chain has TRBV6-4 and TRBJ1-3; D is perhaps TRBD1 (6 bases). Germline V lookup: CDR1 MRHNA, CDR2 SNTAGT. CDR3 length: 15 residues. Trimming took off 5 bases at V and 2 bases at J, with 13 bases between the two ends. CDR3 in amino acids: CASSCRGSTGNTIYF. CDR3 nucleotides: TGTGCCAGCAGTTGCAGGGGCTCAACTGGAAACACCATATATTTT.

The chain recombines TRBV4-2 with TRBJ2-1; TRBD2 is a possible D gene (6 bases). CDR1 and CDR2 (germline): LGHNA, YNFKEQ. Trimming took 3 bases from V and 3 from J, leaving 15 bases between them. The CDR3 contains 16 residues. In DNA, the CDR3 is TGTGCCAGCAGCCACCTTGGGACTGCTAACTACAATGAGCAGTTCTTC. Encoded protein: CASSHLGTANYNEQFF.

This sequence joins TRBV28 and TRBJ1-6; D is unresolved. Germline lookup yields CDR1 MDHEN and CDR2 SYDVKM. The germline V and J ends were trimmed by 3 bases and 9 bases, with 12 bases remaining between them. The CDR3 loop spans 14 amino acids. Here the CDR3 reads CASSFGVVSSPLHF. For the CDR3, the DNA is TGTGCCAGCAGTTTTGGGGTAGTCAGTTCACCCCTCCACTTT.

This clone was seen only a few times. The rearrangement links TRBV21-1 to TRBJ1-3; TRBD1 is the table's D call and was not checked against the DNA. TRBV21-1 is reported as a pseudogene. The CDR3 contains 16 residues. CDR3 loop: CASNPTGVTSGNTIYF. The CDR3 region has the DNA TGTGCCAGCAACCCGACAGGGGTAACCTCTGGAAACACCATATATTTT.

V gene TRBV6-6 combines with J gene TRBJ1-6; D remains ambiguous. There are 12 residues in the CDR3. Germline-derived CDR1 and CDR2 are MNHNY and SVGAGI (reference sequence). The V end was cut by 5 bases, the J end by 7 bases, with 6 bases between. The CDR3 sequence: CASSDGNSPLHF. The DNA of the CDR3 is TGTGCCAGCAGTGACGGGAATTCACCCCTCCACTTT.

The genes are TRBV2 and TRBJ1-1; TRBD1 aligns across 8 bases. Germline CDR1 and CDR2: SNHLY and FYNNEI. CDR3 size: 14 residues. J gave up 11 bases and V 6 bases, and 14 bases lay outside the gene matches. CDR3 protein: CASSVRTGKERAFF. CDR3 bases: TGTGCCAGCAGCGTTCGGACAGGGAAGGAAAGGGCTTTCTTT.

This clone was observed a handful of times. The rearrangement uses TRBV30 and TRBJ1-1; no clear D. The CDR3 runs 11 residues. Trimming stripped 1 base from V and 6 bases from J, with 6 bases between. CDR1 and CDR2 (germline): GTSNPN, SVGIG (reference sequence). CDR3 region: CAWSDRAEAFF. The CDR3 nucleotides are TGTGCCTGGAGTGATAGGGCTGAAGCTTTCTTT.

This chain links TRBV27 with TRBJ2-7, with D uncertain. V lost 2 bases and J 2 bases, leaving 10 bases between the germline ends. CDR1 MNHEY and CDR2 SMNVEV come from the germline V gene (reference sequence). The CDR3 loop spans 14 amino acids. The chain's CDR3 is CASSLGKATYEQYF. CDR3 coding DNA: TGTGCCAGCAGTTTAGGAAAGGCCACCTACGAGCAGTACTTC.

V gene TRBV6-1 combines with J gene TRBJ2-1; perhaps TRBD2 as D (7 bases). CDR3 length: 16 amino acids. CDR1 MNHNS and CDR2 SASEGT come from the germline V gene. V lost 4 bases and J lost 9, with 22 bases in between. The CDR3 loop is CASSAQQGLSISEQFF. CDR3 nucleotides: TGTGCCAGCAGTGCTCAACAGGGACTATCGATTAGTGAGCAGTTCTTC.

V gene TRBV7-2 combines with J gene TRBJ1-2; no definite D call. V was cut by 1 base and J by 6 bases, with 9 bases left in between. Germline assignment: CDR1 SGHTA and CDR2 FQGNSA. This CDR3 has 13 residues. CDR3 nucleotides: TGTGCCAGCAGCTTAGGATCCTGGGATGGCTACACCTTC. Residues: CASSLGSWDGYTF.